These 8 T cell receptor beta chains share one sample of origin, sequenced in a study of cytomegalovirus exposure and HLA in healthy donors. Vbeta (60) and Jbeta (13) primers were used in the PCR. The assay was immunoSEQ multiplex PCR, and TCRdb's table has in-frame clones only and misses some. The sample includes around 150,000 clones, around 83% of them seen just once. The sequencing input was PBMCs. All receptors derive from a young man in good health and CMV-seropositive.

J is TRBJ1-3 and V is TRBV30; 7 nucleotides align to TRBD1. CDR3 length: 13 amino acids. J lost 7 bases, V lost 0 bases, and 3 bases had no gene match. Germline V lookup: CDR1 GTSNPN, CDR2 SVGIG (reference sequence). CDR3 sequence: CAWSVGDSNTIYF. CDR3 in DNA: TGTGCCTGGAGTGTAGGGGACAGCAACACCATATATTTT.

CDR3 nucleotides: TGTGCCAGCACCAGCTTGGACTTTCTCCGGGACAGCCGTCACACTGAAGCTTTCTTT. Translating gives CASTSLDFLRDSRHTEAFF. V is TRBV11-2 and J is TRBJ1-1; 7 positions agree with TRBD1. This CDR3 is 19 amino acids long. The trim removed 7 bases at V and 3 bases at J, leaving 23 bases unmatched. Germline loops: CDR1 SGHAT, CDR2 FQNNGV.

The chain couples TRBV5-4 to TRBJ2-7; D possibly corresponds to TRBD2 (6 bases). The CDR3 runs 14 residues. V lost 4 bases, J lost 4 bases, and 15 bases lay in between. Germline CDR1 and CDR2: SGHNT and YYREEE (reference sequence). The CDR3 region is CASSPRPGEYEQYF. CDR3 nucleotides: TGTGCCAGCAGCCCCAGGCCGGGGGAATACGAGCAGTACTTC. Filled out from reference TRBV5-4 and TRBJ2-7, the complete variable domain reads ETGVTQSPTHLIKTRGQQVTLRCSSQSGHNTVSWYQQALGQGPQFIFQYYREEENGRGNFPPRFSGLQFPNYSSELNVNALELDDSALYLCASSPRPGEYEQYFGPGTRLTVT.

The rearrangement uses TRBV29-1 and TRBJ2-5, with no clear D. In germline, CDR1 is SQVTM, CDR2 ANQGSEA. The CDR3 runs to 10 residues. Trimming left V 5 bases short and J 5 bases short, with 6 bases between. The CDR3 DNA reads as TGCAGCGTTCTACGGGAGACCCAGTACTTC. It specifies CSVLRETQYF.

The rearrangement uses TRBV7-2 and TRBJ2-3, with TRBD2 matching over 8 bases. CDR3 length equals 17 residues. The germline gives CDR1 SGHTA, CDR2 FQGNSA. J gave up 2 bases and V 3 bases, and 10 bases lay outside the gene matches. DNA for the CDR3: TGTGCCAGCAGCTTGACCGGGACTAGATACGTCACAGATACGCAGTATTTT. Translating gives CASSLTGTRYVTDTQYF. The entire variable domain, with the rest obtained from reference TRBV7-2 and TRBJ2-3, is as follows: GAGVSQSPSNKVTEKGKDVELRCDPISGHTALYWYRQSLGQGLEFLIYFQGNSAPDKSGLPSDRFSAERTGGSVSTLTIQRTQQEDSAVYLCASSLTGTRYVTDTQYFGPGTRLTVL.

J is TRBJ1-2 and V is TRBV7-9; no definite D call. V lost 0 bases and J 3 bases, leaving 8 bases between the germline ends. Germline values: CDR1 SEHNR, CDR2 FQNEAQ (reference sequence). The CDR3 contains 14 residues. The CDR3 DNA is TGTGCCAGCAGCTTAGCAATTCAGGACTATGGCTACACCTTC. Protein product: CASSLAIQDYGYTF.

The rearrangement uses TRBV4-3 and TRBJ1-2, with TRBD1 as a possible D gene (6 bases). CDR1 LGHNA and CDR2 YSLEER come from the germline V gene. V lost 4 bases and J lost 7, with 19 bases in between. CDR3 size: 15 residues. The CDR3 region is CASSRSGRGGVGYTF. CDR3 DNA: TGCGCCAGCAGCCGGTCGGGACGAGGGGGGGTTGGCTACACCTTC.

The gene calls are TRBV6-6 and TRBJ1-1; a possible D gene is TRBD1 (6 bases). This CDR3 region has 13 residues. Germline V lookup: CDR1 MNHNY, CDR2 SVGAGI (reference sequence). V lost 5 bases to trimming and J lost 6 bases, with 13 bases between them. CDR3 DNA: TGTGCCAGCAGTCAAAGACAGGTCGCTGAAGCTTTCTTT. Translation gives CASSQRQVAEAFF.